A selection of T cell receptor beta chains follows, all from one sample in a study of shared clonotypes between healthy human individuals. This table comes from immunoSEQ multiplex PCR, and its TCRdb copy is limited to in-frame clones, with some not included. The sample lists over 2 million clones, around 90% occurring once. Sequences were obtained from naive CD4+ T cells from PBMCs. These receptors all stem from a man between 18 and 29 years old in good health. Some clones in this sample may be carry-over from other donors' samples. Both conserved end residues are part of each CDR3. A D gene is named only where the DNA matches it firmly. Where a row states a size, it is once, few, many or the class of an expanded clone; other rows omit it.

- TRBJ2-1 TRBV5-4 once TGCGGCTCCGGAGGGTTGGACAATGAGCAGTTCTTC CGSGGLDNEQFF
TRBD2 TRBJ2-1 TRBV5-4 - TGTGCCAGCAGCCGAGTCGGGGGGGCGAACAATGAGCAGTTCTTC CASSRVGGANNEQFF
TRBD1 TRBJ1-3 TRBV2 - TGTGCCAGCATTTTAACAGGGGGCGCGAGAAACACCATATATTTT CASILTGGARNTIYF
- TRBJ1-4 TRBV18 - TGTGCCAGCTCACCAATACAGGGTCCTAATGAAAAACTGTTTTTT CASSPIQGPNEKLFF
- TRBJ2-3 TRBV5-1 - TGCGCCAGCAGCTTTGACGACCGGGACACAGATACGCAGTATTTT CASSFDDRDTDTQYF
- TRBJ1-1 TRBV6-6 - TGTGCCAGCAATATTTTCTCAGGACGGACTGAAGCTTTCTTT CASNIFSGRTEAFF
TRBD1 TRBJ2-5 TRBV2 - TGTGCCAGCAGAACCAACAGGGGGAGAGAGACCCAGTACTTC CASRTNRGRETQYF
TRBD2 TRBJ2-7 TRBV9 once TGTGCCAGCAGCCCTCTCGCGGGAGCGACCCGCGTGGAGCAGTACTTC CASSPLAGATRVEQYF
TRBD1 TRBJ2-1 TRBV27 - TGTGCCAGCAGTGGTGGGTTCGGGACAGGACTTAACAATGAGCAGTTCTTC CASSGGFGTGLNNEQFF
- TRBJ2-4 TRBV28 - TGTGCCAGCAGTTTATCGGAGGTTAGCGGCATTCAGTACTTC CASSLSEVSGIQYF
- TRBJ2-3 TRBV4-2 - TGTGCCAGCAGCCAAGTGGCCCAGAAGTGGATGGATACGCAGTATTTT CASSQVAQKWMDTQYF
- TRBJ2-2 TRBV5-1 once TGCGCCAGCAGCCCGGCGTTTGGCCCCTCCGGGGAGCTGTTTTTT CASSPAFGPSGELFF
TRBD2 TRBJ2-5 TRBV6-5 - TGTGCCAGCAGAACTCCCGGGGGGGAGACCCAGTACTTC CASRTPGGETQYF
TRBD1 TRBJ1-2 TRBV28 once TGTGCCAGCAGTTCGGCAGGGGGAAATGGCTACACCTTC CASSSAGGNGYTF
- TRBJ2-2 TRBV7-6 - TGTGCCAGCAGCTCAGGACAGAGCGCGAACACCGGGGAGCTGTTTTTT CASSSGQSANTGELFF
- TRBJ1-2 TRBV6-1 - TGTGCCAGCAAGACAGCCAGAGGCTATGGCTACACCTTC CASKTARGYGYTF
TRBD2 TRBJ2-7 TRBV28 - TGTGCCAGCACCCGGCCGGGGGGCTCCTACGAGCAGTACTTC CASTRPGGSYEQYF
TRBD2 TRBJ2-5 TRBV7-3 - TGTGCCAGCAGCAGTAGCGGGAGAGGTCTAGAGACCCAGTACTTC CASSSSGRGLETQYF
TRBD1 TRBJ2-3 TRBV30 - TGTGCCTGGAAGGGGGACAGTACAAGGAGCACAGATACGCAGTATTTT CAWKGDSTRSTDTQYF
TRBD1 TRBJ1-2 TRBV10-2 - TGCGCCAGCAGTCCGGACAGGGAGGTCTATGGCTACACCTTC CASSPDREVYGYTF
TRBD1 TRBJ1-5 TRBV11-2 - TGTGCCAGCAGCGTAACAGGGGAGAGCAATCAGCCCCAGCATTTT CASSVTGESNQPQHF
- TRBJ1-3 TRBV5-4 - TGTGCCAGCAGCTCGACGACAGGATTCTCTGGAAACACCATATATTTT CASSSTTGFSGNTIYF
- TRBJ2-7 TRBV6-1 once TGTGCCAGCAGCGGGGCGGGCAGCCCGTCCTACGAGCAGTACTTC CASSGAGSPSYEQYF
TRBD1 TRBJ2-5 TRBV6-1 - TGTGCCAGCAGTGAGGACAGGGGGCGGTCAAGTCCCCAGTACTTC CASSEDRGRSSPQYF
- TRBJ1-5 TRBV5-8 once TGTGCCAGCGGAGGAGGGCTTAGCAATCAGCCCCAGCATTTT CASGGGLSNQPQHF
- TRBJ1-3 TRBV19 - TGTGCCAGTAGTATATCTTTCTCTGGAAACACCATATATTTT CASSISFSGNTIYF
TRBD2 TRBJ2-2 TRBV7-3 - TGTGCCAGCAGCTTGGTAGCGGGAGGTGGTACCGGGGAGCTGTTTTTT CASSLVAGGGTGELFF
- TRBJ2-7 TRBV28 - TGTGCCAGCAGTTTAGGGGCGGGGTGGGAGCAGTACTTC CASSLGAGWEQYF
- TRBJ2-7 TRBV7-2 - TGTGCCAGCAGCCCACGGGACACAAACTACGAGCAGTACTTC CASSPRDTNYEQYF
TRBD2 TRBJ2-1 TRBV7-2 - TGTGCCAGCAGCTTAGGTTTGGGCGGGAGGACCTACAATGAGCAGTTCTTC CASSLGLGGRTYNEQFF
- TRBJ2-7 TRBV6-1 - TGTGCCAGCAGGCCGACTAGTTTAGAGCAGTACTTC CASRPTSLEQYF
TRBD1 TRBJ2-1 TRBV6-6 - TGTGCCAGCAGTTCCACTGGGACAGGGAACAATGAGCAGTTCTTC CASSSTGTGNNEQFF
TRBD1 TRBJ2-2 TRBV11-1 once TGTGCCAGCATAGCTAAGGACAGGGTTGACACCGGGGAGCTGTTTTTT CASIAKDRVDTGELFF
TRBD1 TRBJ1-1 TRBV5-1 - TGCGCCAGCAGCTCTACAGGGGGAAACACTGAAGCTTTCTTT CASSSTGGNTEAFF
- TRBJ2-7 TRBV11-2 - TGTGCCAGCAGCTTAGTAAGAGCTAGAACCAACGAGCAGTACTTC CASSLVRARTNEQYF
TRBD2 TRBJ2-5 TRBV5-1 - TGCGCCAGCAGCTTTGCGGGGGGAGAGACCCAGTACTTC CASSFAGGETQYF
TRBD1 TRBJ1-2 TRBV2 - TGTGCCAGCAGGCAAACCGGGGGACAGGTGAACGGCTACACCTTC CASRQTGGQVNGYTF
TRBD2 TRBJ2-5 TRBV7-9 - TGTGCCAGCAGCTTGCGGGAGCCCAAGACCCAGTACTTC CASSLREPKTQYF
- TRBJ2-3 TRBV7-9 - TGTGCCAGCAGCTTCGAACAATACACAGATACGCAGTATTTT CASSFEQYTDTQYF
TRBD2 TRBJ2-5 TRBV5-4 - TGTGCCAGCAGCGTAGGACTAGCGGGAGGCCAAGAGACCCAGTACTTC CASSVGLAGGQETQYF
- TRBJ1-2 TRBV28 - TGTGCCAGCAGCCCCCTTGCGGACTCCCGATGGAGCGGCTACACCTTC CASSPLADSRWSGYTF
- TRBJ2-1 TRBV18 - TGTGCCAGCTCACCACGGAATCCTAGCAACTCCTACAATGAGCAGTTCTTC CASSPRNPSNSYNEQFF
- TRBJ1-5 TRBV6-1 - TGTGCCAGCAGTGAAGTTGGACAGCCCCAGCATTTT CASSEVGQPQHF
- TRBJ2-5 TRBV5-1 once TGCGCCAGCAATTGGGGGACGTACTCCGAAGAGACCCAGTACTTC CASNWGTYSEETQYF
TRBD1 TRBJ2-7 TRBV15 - TGTGCCACCAGCAGAAGAGGGACAGGGGTTGTCGAGCAGTACTTC CATSRRGTGVVEQYF
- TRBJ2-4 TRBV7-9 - TGTGCCAGCAGCTTATACATGGGGAACATTCAGTACTTC CASSLYMGNIQYF
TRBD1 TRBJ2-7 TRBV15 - TGTGCCACCAGAGTGAACAGGGGATACACCTACGAGCAGTACTTC CATRVNRGYTYEQYF
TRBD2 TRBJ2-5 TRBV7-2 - TGTGCCAGCAGTCAACCGGGACTAGCGGGGACCCAGTACTTC CASSQPGLAGTQYF
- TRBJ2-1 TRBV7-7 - TGTGCCAGCAGCTTAGGGCAGGGTCTCTACAATGAGCAGTTCTTC CASSLGQGLYNEQFF
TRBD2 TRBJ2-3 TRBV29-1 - TGCAGCGTCCCGACTAGCGGGAGTACTACAGATACGCAGTATTTT CSVPTSGSTTDTQYF
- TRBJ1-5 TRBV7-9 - TGTGCCAGCAGCTTAGCACAGGGAGGTCAGCCCCAGCATTTT CASSLAQGGQPQHF
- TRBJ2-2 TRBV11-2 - TGTGCCAGCAGCTTAGCAATGGACAGTTCGTGGACCGGGGAGCTGTTTTTT CASSLAMDSSWTGELFF
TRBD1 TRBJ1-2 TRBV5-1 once TGCGCCAGCATGCGCGAGCCGGGACAGGGCTATGGCTACACCTTC CASMREPGQGYGYTF
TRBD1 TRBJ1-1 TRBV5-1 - TGCGCCAGCAGCGAACACAGGGGGTCTCGAGTTAAGGCTGAAGCTTTCTTT CASSEHRGSRVKAEAFF
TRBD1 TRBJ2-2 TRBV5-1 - TGCGCCAGCAGCTTGGTAGGGGGCTTGGGCACCGGGGAGCTGTTTTTT CASSLVGGLGTGELFF
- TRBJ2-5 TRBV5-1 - TGCGCCAGCAGTAGGGGGGCGGACCCCGCAGAGACCCAGTACTTC CASSRGADPAETQYF
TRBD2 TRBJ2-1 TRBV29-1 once TGCAGCGTAGCGGGAGGGCTCCGGTACAATGAGCAGTTCTTC CSVAGGLRYNEQFF